This T cell receptor beta chain comes out of a study of T cell responses to AZD1222 COVID-19 vaccine. Points from the study as a whole: Donors in the cohort were predominantly white British and more often female, and clonal diversity was possibly underestimated. Variant regions that are unmutated are reportedly the target of nearly half of spike-specific TCRs.

TCRdb keeps only in-frame clones here, not all; method: immunoSEQ multiplex PCR. The sample consists of approximately 150,000 clones, 90% of them appearing once. As concerns this clone: Its antigen is not identified.

The sequencing used peripheral blood, collected on day 0 of AZD1222 vaccination. The receptor was derived from an adult in good health.

The CDR3 sequence is CASSQLGGDEAFF. CDR3 nucleotide sequence: TGTGCCAGCAGCCAGTTAGGGGGTGACGAAGCTTTCTTT. This chain connects TRBV3-1 (or the pseudogene TRBV3-2) to TRBJ1-1, with D maybe TRBD1 (6 bases). Looked up from germline, CDR1 is LGHDT and CDR2 is YNNKEL (reference sequence). CDR3 length: 13 amino acids. V dropped 3 bases and J dropped 8 bases, with 13 bases sitting between them.